A single sample gave rise to the 27 T cell receptor beta chains below, sequenced in a study of cytomegalovirus exposure and HLA in healthy donors. With 60 Vbeta and 13 Jbeta primers, the PCR was carried out. The method was immunoSEQ multiplex PCR; TCRdb's version includes in-frame clones alone and lacks a portion of them. The sample has over 120,000 clones, around a tenth seen once. Sequencing was performed on PBMCs. The source is a man in his forties or fifties in good health and CMV-seronegative.

This rearrangement joins TRBV7-2 to TRBJ2-2; D perhaps matches TRBD2 (6 bases). V was shortened by 5 bases and J by 9 bases, with 13 bases between the two germline ends. Germline V gives CDR1 SGHTA, CDR2 FQGNSA. The CDR3 is 13 residues long. This CDR3 is CASSEDYRRELFF. CDR3 bases: TGTGCCAGCAGCGAGGACTACCGGAGGGAGCTGTTTTTT.

V and J are TRBV5-5 and TRBJ2-3, with 8 bases lining up with TRBD2. CDR1 is SGHKS and CDR2 is YYEKEE in the germline V gene (reference sequence). This CDR3 has 17 amino acids. The junction had 6 bases not matched to a gene; V was cut back by 0 bases and J by 0 bases. The CDR3 nucleotides read TGTGCCAGCAGCTTGGCCATGGCGGGGGGAAGCACAGATACGCAGTATTTT. It translates to CASSLAMAGGSTDTQYF.

The chain carries TRBV7-9 and TRBJ1-4, with TRBD1 matching 9 bases. Germline CDR1 SEHNR, CDR2 FQNEAQ (reference sequence). This CDR3 spans 17 amino acids. J was trimmed by 0 bases and V by 4 bases; bases with no gene match: 6. The CDR3 reads CASSYWTGDATNEKLFF. CDR3 sequence (DNA): TGTGCCAGCAGCTACTGGACAGGGGACGCAACTAATGAAAAACTGTTTTTT. Full variable domain (remainder filled in from reference TRBV7-9 and TRBJ1-4): DTGVSQNPRHKITKRGQNVTFRCDPISEHNRLYWYRQTLGQGPEFLTYFQNEAQLEKSRLLSDRFSAERPKGSFSTLEIQRTEQGDSAMYLCASSYWTGDATNEKLFFGSGTQLSVL.

This clone was counted only a few times. This chain connects TRBV2 to TRBJ1-2, with 11 bases that match TRBD1. This CDR3 is built from 15 residues. In germline, CDR1 is SNHLY, CDR2 FYNNEI. The junction had 4 bases not matched to a gene; V was cut back by 5 bases and J by 2 bases. The DNA of the CDR3 is TGTGCCAGCAGTCCGGGACAGGGGGTAAACTATGGCTACACCTTC. Translating gives CASSPGQGVNYGYTF.

The sample holds a few counts of this clone. J is TRBJ2-7 and V is TRBV27, with 11 bases aligning to TRBD2. CDR3 length: 16 residues. Germline CDR1 MNHEY, CDR2 SMNVEV (reference sequence). V lost 4 bases, J lost 5 bases, and 10 bases stayed unmatched. The CDR3 region is CASSSSGLAEHHEQYF. The CDR3, as DNA: TGTGCCAGCAGTTCCTCGGGACTAGCGGAGCATCACGAGCAGTACTTC.

This clone was seen a handful of times. For the CDR3, the DNA is TGTGCCTGGAATGCGGGGACCGCAGGCACTGAAGCTTTCTTT. The encoded protein is CAWNAGTAGTEAFF. This sequence joins TRBV30 and TRBJ1-1; D might be TRBD1 (5 bases). Germline V gene sequence: CDR1 GTSNPN, CDR2 SVGIG (reference sequence). The CDR3 has 14 residues. V lost 4 bases, J lost 4 bases, and 16 bases lay in between.

The chain links TRBV7-3 to TRBJ2-2; 10 bases map to TRBD2. Germline-derived CDR1 and CDR2 are SGHTA and FQGTGA. The CDR3 has 16 amino acids. J gave up 7 bases and V 5 bases, and 10 bases lay outside the gene matches. CDR3 region: CASSGGASGSIGELFF. CDR3 sequence (DNA): TGTGCCAGCAGCGGGGGAGCTAGCGGGAGCATCGGGGAGCTGTTTTTT.

The chain recombines TRBV5-1 with TRBJ2-5; D may be TRBD1 (7 bases). From germline, CDR1 is SGHRS and CDR2 YFSETQ. The CDR3 is 16 amino acids. V was trimmed by 1 base and J by 2 bases, leaving 15 bases between them. The CDR3 is CASSLFFGGQQETQYF. The CDR3 DNA sequence: TGCGCCAGCAGCTTGTTTTTCGGGGGACAGCAAGAGACCCAGTACTTC.

There are a few counts of this clone. This chain links TRBV5-1 with TRBJ2-5; 7 bases align to TRBD1. The CDR3 length is 14 residues. V shed 0 bases and J 4 bases; nucleotides not matched to a gene: 3. The V gene's germline CDR1 is SGHRS and CDR2 YFSETQ. This CDR3 reads CASSLEGAGETQYF. CDR3 nucleotide sequence: TGCGCCAGCAGCTTGGAGGGGGCCGGAGAGACCCAGTACTTC.

This clone was observed a handful of times. V is TRBV19 and J is TRBJ1-2; 7 bases fit TRBD1. V lost 9 bases to trimming and J lost 2 bases; unmatched junction nucleotides: 3. The germline gives CDR1 LNHDA, CDR2 SQIVND (reference sequence). The CDR3 is 12 amino acids. The CDR3 coding sequence is TGTGCCAGCGGGACAGACAACTATGGCTACACCTTC. Encoded protein: CASGTDNYGYTF.

The chain carries TRBV27 and TRBJ2-1; 10 bases line up with TRBD2. The trim removed 4 bases at V and 8 bases at J, leaving 14 bases unmatched. The CDR3 covers 17 residues. Germline V CDR1 and CDR2: MNHEY, SMNVEV (reference sequence). The CDR3 sequence: CASSSTLPSGRIYEQFF. The DNA for the CDR3 is TGTGCCAGCAGTTCCACCCTCCCTAGCGGGAGAATCTATGAGCAGTTCTTC.

The chain recombines TRBV7-9 with TRBJ1-5; the D is unclear. Trimming stripped 5 bases from V and 5 bases from J, with 7 bases between. CDR3 size: 12 residues. CDR1 and CDR2 (germline): SEHNR, FQNEAQ (reference sequence). For the CDR3, the DNA is TGTGCCAGCAGCCCCCAGGATCAGCCCCAGCATTTT. Protein product: CASSPQDQPQHF. The whole variable domain, filled in from reference TRBV7-9 and TRBJ1-5, reads DTGVSQNPRHKITKRGQNVTFRCDPISEHNRLYWYRQTLGQGPEFLTYFQNEAQLEKSRLLSDRFSAERPKGSFSTLEIQRTEQGDSAMYLCASSPQDQPQHFGDGTRLSIL.

The CDR3 region has the DNA TGTGCCAGCAGCTCAGGACAGGCCCGGAGGATGAACACTGAAGCTTTCTTT. As protein: CASSSGQARRMNTEAFF. The chain recombines TRBV7-2 with TRBJ1-1; 7 nucleotides match TRBD1. The V gene's germline CDR1 is SGHTA and CDR2 FQGNSA. CDR3 length equals 17 residues. V shed 4 bases, J shed 0 bases, and the junction held 11 bases outside the gene matches.

This clone has just a few counts. The genes are TRBV9 and TRBJ2-1; 7 bases agree with TRBD1. CDR1 and CDR2 (germline): SGDLS, YYNGEE. The junction had 2 bases not matched to a gene; V was cut back by 2 bases and J by 3 bases. The CDR3 extends over 14 amino acids. The CDR3 here is CASSVTGFYNEQFF. The CDR3 nucleotides are TGTGCCAGCAGCGTGACAGGGTTCTACAATGAGCAGTTCTTC.

This chain uses TRBV29-1 with TRBJ2-3; possible D gene TRBD2, 5 bases. Germline CDR1 and CDR2: SQVTM and ANQGSEA. With 2 bases removed from V and 1 base from J, the gap between germline ends came to 7 bases. This CDR3 has 13 amino acids. Here the CDR3 reads CSVETSGTDTQYF. DNA of the CDR3: TGCAGCGTTGAAACTAGTGGCACAGATACGCAGTATTTT.

This clone has only a few counts. The gene calls are TRBV2 and TRBJ1-5; TRBD1 matches 7 bases. CDR1 SNHLY and CDR2 FYNNEI come from the germline V gene. This CDR3 comprises 15 residues. Trimming cost V 7 bases and J 6 bases; bases outside gene matches: 12. The CDR3 DNA follows: TGTGCCAGCATACTCGGGGCAGGGGGAGGTCAGCCCCAGCATTTT. It specifies CASILGAGGGQPQHF.

The chain employs TRBV6-5 and TRBJ1-2; 8 bases agree with TRBD1. Per the germline V gene, CDR1 is MNHEY and CDR2 is SVGAGI. Trimming cost V 6 bases and J 6 bases; bases outside gene matches: 0. CDR3 length: 11 residues. The CDR3 loop reads CASRDRDGYTF. The CDR3 DNA sequence: TGTGCCAGCAGGGACAGGGATGGCTACACCTTC.

The chain carries TRBV11-1 and TRBJ2-6, with a weak D call TRBD1 (6 bases). Trimming cost V 5 bases and J 1 base, with 15 bases left between them. This CDR3 has 17 amino acids. The V gene's germline CDR1 is SGHAT and CDR2 FQDESV (reference sequence). The CDR3 DNA follows: TGTGCCAGCAGCCTGGGGGCCGAGGGTTCTGGGGCCAACGTCCTGACTTTC. Its protein is CASSLGAEGSGANVLTF.

The sample holds a few counts of this clone. The chain joins TRBV6-6 to TRBJ2-1; possibly TRBD2 for D (5 bases). Germline loops: CDR1 MNHNY, CDR2 SVGAGI (reference sequence). The CDR3 is made up of 15 amino acids. V was shortened by 3 bases and J by 8 bases, with 17 bases between the two germline ends. The CDR3, as DNA: TGTGCCAGCAGTTATTCCGGACTCGCCCGGGATGAGCAGTTCTTC. Translating it yields CASSYSGLARDEQFF.

The table lists this clone with a few counts. The rearrangement joins TRBV5-4 to TRBJ2-7; D uncertain. The CDR3 consists of 13 residues. V shed 0 bases and J shed 3 bases, with 7 bases lying between them. Germline V lookup: CDR1 SGHNT, CDR2 YYREEE (reference sequence). CDR3 sequence reads: CASSLDRYYEQYF. CDR3 in DNA: TGTGCCAGCAGCTTGGATCGCTACTACGAGCAGTACTTC.

This clone was recorded only once. The chain has TRBV28 and TRBJ2-3; 10 bases fit TRBD1. The junction had 5 bases not matched to a gene; V was cut back by 4 bases and J by 4 bases. The germline CDR1 and CDR2 sequences are MDHEN and SYDVKM. This CDR3 comprises 15 residues. This chain's CDR3 is CASSWTGGISDTQYF. In DNA form, the CDR3 reads TGTGCCAGCAGTTGGACAGGGGGGATTTCAGATACGCAGTATTTT. Looking up the rest from reference TRBV28 and TRBJ2-3 gives the full variable domain: DVKVTQSSRYLVKRTGEKVFLECVQDMDHENMFWYRQDPGLGLRLIYFSYDVKMKEKGDIPEGYSVSREKKERFSLILESASTNQTSMYLCASSWTGGISDTQYFGPGTRLTVL.

This clone was seen a handful of times. The J gene is TRBJ1-5, the V gene TRBV5-8; 8 bases match TRBD1. The V segment lost 3 bases and the J segment 3 bases; nucleotides outside the gene matches: 8. The CDR3 runs to 16 residues. Per germline, CDR1 SGHTS and CDR2 YDEGEE. The CDR3 reads CASSYRTGTSNQPQHF. CDR3 DNA sequence: TGTGCCAGCAGCTATAGGACAGGGACTTCCAATCAGCCCCAGCATTTT.

The chain recombines TRBV6-1 with TRBJ1-5, with a tentative D call TRBD1 (5 bases). Between the trimmed V and J ends, which lost 6 bases and 2 bases, there was a span of 8 bases. CDR1 is MNHNS, CDR2 SASEGT, per germline. The CDR3 contains 13 residues. The CDR3 sequence is CASSPRGNQPQHF. The CDR3 nucleotides read TGTGCCAGCAGCCCCAGGGGCAATCAGCCCCAGCATTTT.

The rearrangement links TRBV19 to TRBJ2-6; 7 bases align to TRBD1. Germline V gene lookup returns CDR1 LNHDA and CDR2 SQIVND (reference sequence). Trimming took 9 bases from V and 2 from J; bases not matched to a gene: 7. The length of the CDR3 is 15 residues. The CDR3 reads CASNSGGTGANVLTF. CDR3 nucleotides: TGTGCCAGCAATTCAGGGGGAACTGGGGCCAACGTCCTGACTTTC.

The rearrangement joins TRBV5-4 to TRBJ1-2; D may be TRBD1 (6 bases). The CDR3 sequence is 14 residues long. With 0 bases removed from V and 5 bases from J, the gap between germline ends came to 11 bases. Germline assignment: CDR1 SGHNT and CDR2 YYREEE (reference sequence). The CDR3 nucleotides read TGTGCCAGCAGCTTGGGGACAGTGGGTTATGGCTACACCTTC. Translated: CASSLGTVGYGYTF.

This chain links TRBV7-9 with TRBJ2-7; 9 nucleotides agree with TRBD2. This CDR3 has 16 residues. Germline CDR1 and CDR2: SEHNR and FQNEAQ (reference sequence). V was pared by 1 base and J by 2 bases, with 6 bases of the junction left unmatched. Here the CDR3 reads CASSLEPSGVTYEQYF. DNA of the CDR3: TGTGCCAGCAGCTTAGAGCCTAGCGGGGTAACCTACGAGCAGTACTTC.

The J gene is TRBJ2-3, the V gene TRBV5-1; TRBD2 aligns across 14 bases. Looked up from germline, CDR1 is SGHRS and CDR2 is YFSETQ. J gave up 5 bases and V 7 bases, and 6 bases lay outside the gene matches. The CDR3 is made up of 15 amino acids. The CDR3 spells CASQGLAGGRDTQYF. In DNA form, the CDR3 reads TGCGCCAGCCAAGGACTAGCGGGGGGTAGAGATACGCAGTATTTT.